The 20 T cell receptor beta chains given below trace back to one sample, sequenced in a study of blood T cell repertoires in COVID-19. TCRdb's table, derived via immunoSEQ multiplex PCR, lists solely in-frame clones and lacks some. Here the sample spans fewer than 200,000 clones, 84% being singletons. Sequencing was done on a sample of peripheral blood. The receptor source for this set is an elderly woman with COVID-19, enrolled during active disease.

The J gene is TRBJ2-1, the V gene TRBV5-1; 10 bases are shared with TRBD2. J was trimmed by 9 bases and V by 4 bases; bases with no gene match: 16. Germline V gives CDR1 SGHRS, CDR2 YFSETQ. This CDR3 region has 17 residues. The CDR3 loop reads CASSRPRASGRGGEQFF. The CDR3 DNA sequence: TGCGCCAGCAGCCGCCCGAGGGCTAGCGGGAGAGGCGGTGAGCAGTTCTTC.

This chain joins TRBV10-3 and TRBJ1-1; possibly TRBD1 for D (6 bases). Per the germline V gene, CDR1 is ENHRY and CDR2 is SYGVKD. The V and J ends lost 11 bases and 0 bases respectively, with 25 bases between them. CDR3 length equals 17 residues. In nucleotides, the CDR3 is TGTGCCCTGAGGGCTACCCGGGACATAAACATGAACACTGAAGCTTTCTTT. This codes for CALRATRDINMNTEAFF.

The rearrangement uses TRBV7-6 and TRBJ2-1; TRBD2 matches 16 bases. The trim removed 5 bases at V and 0 bases at J, leaving 16 bases unmatched. This CDR3 has 22 amino acids. The V gene's germline CDR1 is SGHVS and CDR2 FNYEAQ. DNA for the CDR3: TGTGCCAGCAGCCTACAAAGGCAACGGGGACTAGCGGGAGGGAGCTCCTACAATGAGCAGTTCTTC. Translation gives CASSLQRQRGLAGGSSYNEQFF.

The chain employs TRBV5-1 and TRBJ2-7, with D perhaps TRBD2 (5 bases). This CDR3 contains 13 residues. Germline V CDR1 and CDR2: SGHRS, YFSETQ. V lost 0 bases and J lost 4, with 8 bases in between. The CDR3: CASSLGGMYEQYF. For the CDR3, the DNA is TGCGCCAGCAGCTTGGGAGGGATGTACGAGCAGTACTTC. Together with reference TRBV5-1 and TRBJ2-7, the CDR3 gives the full variable domain: KAGVTQTPRYLIKTRGQQVTLSCSPISGHRSVSWYQQTPGQGLQFLFEYFSETQRNKGNFPGRFSGRQFSNSRSEMNVSTLELGDSALYLCASSLGGMYEQYFGPGTRLTVT.

This sequence joins TRBV7-3 and TRBJ2-3; the match to TRBD2 covers 14 bases. Germline CDR1 and CDR2: SGHTA and FQGTGA. This CDR3 contains 20 residues. With V trimmed by 5 bases and J by 0 bases, 13 bases remained unmatched. CDR3 loop: CASSRLAGGPGRHSTDTQYF. CDR3 bases: TGTGCCAGCAGCAGACTAGCGGGAGGGCCGGGGCGCCATAGCACAGATACGCAGTATTTT.

The rearrangement links TRBV3-1 (or the pseudogene TRBV3-2) to TRBJ2-7; D is unresolved. Looked up from germline, CDR1 is LGHDT and CDR2 is YNNKEL (reference sequence). This CDR3 is built from 11 residues. V lost 7 bases and J 7 bases, leaving 11 bases between the germline ends. The CDR3 reads CASTPWQEQYF. DNA of the CDR3: TGTGCCAGCACCCCGTGGCAAGAGCAGTACTTC.

The genes are TRBV11-1 and TRBJ1-1, with a tentative D call TRBD1 (5 bases). CDR3 length: 15 residues. The germline V gene encodes CDR1 SGHAT and CDR2 FQDESV (reference sequence). Trimming cost V 1 base and J 1 base, with 10 bases left between them. The CDR3 DNA follows: TGTGCCAGCAGCTTAGGTGGGGCCGAGAACACTGAAGCTTTCTTT. Translating gives CASSLGGAENTEAFF.

J is TRBJ1-1 and V is TRBV18, with TRBD1 identical over 12 bases. J was trimmed by 8 bases and V by 0 bases; bases with no gene match: 4. From germline, CDR1 is KGHSH and CDR2 LQKENI. The CDR3 length is 15 residues. The CDR3 protein is CASSPPSGQGAEAFF. DNA for the CDR3: TGTGCCAGCTCACCACCCTCGGGACAGGGGGCCGAAGCTTTCTTT.

The chain has TRBV7-9 and TRBJ2-5; D perhaps matches TRBD1 (5 bases). CDR1 is SEHNR, CDR2 FQNEAQ, per germline (reference sequence). This CDR3 comprises 18 residues. Trimming cost V 3 bases and J 1 base, with 21 bases left between them. CDR3 in amino acids: CASSFGAWTPAAQETQYF. In DNA form, the CDR3 reads TGTGCCAGCAGCTTTGGAGCTTGGACACCGGCTGCCCAAGAGACCCAGTACTTC.

This clone showed up just once. The CDR3 DNA reads TGTGCCAGCAGCTTAGAGGGACTCTACGAGCAGTACTTC. Amino acids: CASSLEGLYEQYF. This chain joins TRBV11-2 and TRBJ2-7, with D perhaps matching TRBD2 (6 bases). The CDR3 consists of 13 residues. Germline assignment: CDR1 SGHAT and CDR2 FQNNGV. V lost 0 bases and J 3 bases, leaving 6 bases between the germline ends.

The CDR3 bases are TGTGCCAGCAGCTTATGGCGGGGGGCGGGATTGTCTGAAGCTTTCTTT. It translates to CASSLWRGAGLSEAFF. The chain combines TRBV7-9 with TRBJ1-1, with TRBD1 as a possible D gene (6 bases). The ends were cut back, 2 bases at V and 6 bases at J, with 19 bases in the middle. The CDR3 spans 16 residues. Germline V CDR1 and CDR2: SEHNR, FQNEAQ (reference sequence).

As DNA, the CDR3 is TGCGCCAGCAGCTTGAAACCGGGTCAGGGGGTCTCTGGAAACACCATATATTTT. Translating it yields CASSLKPGQGVSGNTIYF. The chain joins TRBV5-1 to TRBJ1-3; 7 bases line up with TRBD1. The CDR3 consists of 18 residues. V lost 1 base to trimming and J lost 0 bases; unmatched junction nucleotides: 10. Germline V gene lookup returns CDR1 SGHRS and CDR2 YFSETQ.

The chain employs TRBV12-1 and TRBJ1-2; the table's D call of TRBD1 was not tested on the DNA. TRBV12-1 represents a pseudogene. The CDR3 sequence is 15 residues long. The CDR3 DNA reads TGTGCCAGCAGACAACCGGGACAGGGGGTTTATGGCTACACCTTC. It yields the protein CASRQPGQGVYGYTF.

This chain uses TRBV19 with TRBJ2-6; weak D call: TRBD1 (5 bases). The germline CDR1 and CDR2 sequences are LNHDA and SQIVND (reference sequence). The CDR3 sequence is 21 residues long. Trimming removed 0 bases from V and 0 bases from J, with 21 bases in between. As DNA, the CDR3 is TGTGCCAGTAGTATAGATAGCTCGTCGACAGAGAGGAGCTCTGGGGCCAACGTCCTGACTTTC. Translating gives CASSIDSSSTERSSGANVLTF.

The rearrangement links TRBV6-1 to TRBJ1-3; 10 bases fit TRBD1. Germline CDR1 MNHNS, CDR2 SASEGT. With V trimmed by 4 bases and J by 1 base, 10 bases remained unmatched. The CDR3 has 18 residues. The CDR3 here is CASSGLTGTGASGNTIYF. CDR3 nucleotide sequence: TGTGCCAGCAGTGGCTTGACCGGGACAGGGGCATCTGGAAACACCATATATTTT.

V and J are TRBV6-5 and TRBJ2-2, with D unclear. Germline CDR1 and CDR2: MNHEY and SVGAGI. This CDR3 contains 12 residues. Trimming shortened V by 8 bases and J by 0 bases, and 4 bases separated the two germline ends. CDR3 region: CASDSNTGELFF. The CDR3 DNA reads as TGTGCCAGCGACTCGAACACCGGGGAGCTGTTTTTT.

The chain links TRBV27 to TRBJ1-4; the match to TRBD1 covers 8 bases. V trimming: 4 bases; J trimming: 9 bases; junction bases outside the gene matches: 16. The CDR3 is made up of 17 amino acids. Germline lookup yields CDR1 MNHEY and CDR2 SMNVEV (reference sequence). CDR3 sequence (DNA): TGTGCCAGCAGTTATTCTCAGGCCGGGACAGGCGGGAAAAAACTGTTTTTT. This gives the protein CASSYSQAGTGGKKLFF. The full variable domain, completed using reference TRBV27 and TRBJ1-4, is EAQVTQNPRYLITVTGKKLTVTCSQNMNHEYMSWYRQDPGLGLRQIYYSMNVEVTDKGDVPEGYKVSRKEKRNFPLILESPSPNQTSLYFCASSYSQAGTGGKKLFFGSGTQLSVL.

DNA of the CDR3: TGTGCCAGCTGGCGGCGGGAGGCCTCCTACGAGCAGTACTTC. Residues: CASWRREASYEQYF. This chain joins TRBV6-5 and TRBJ2-7, with 8 bases matching TRBD2. This CDR3 is built from 14 residues. The germline gives CDR1 MNHEY, CDR2 SVGAGI. The V gene end was trimmed by 8 bases and the J gene end by 0 bases; junction bases not matched to a gene: 6.

The genes are TRBV30 and TRBJ1-6, with TRBD1 identical over 12 bases. The junction had 5 bases not matched to a gene; V was cut back by 1 base and J by 10 bases. The CDR3 sequence is 15 residues long. Germline CDR1 reads GTSNPN; CDR2 reads SVGIG (reference sequence). CDR3 residues: CAWSDRDRGLSPLHF. CDR3 coding DNA: TGTGCCTGGAGTGACCGGGACAGGGGGCTATCACCCCTCCACTTT.

CDR3 residues: CASSLDSPGQGNEQYF. The CDR3 nucleotides read TGTGCCAGCAGCTTAGATTCTCCGGGACAGGGGAACGAGCAGTACTTC. The gene calls are TRBV11-2 and TRBJ2-7; 10 bases line up with TRBD1. CDR1 SGHAT and CDR2 FQNNGV come from the germline V gene. V trimming: 0 bases; J trimming: 5 bases; junction bases outside the gene matches: 7. The CDR3 contains 16 residues.